This T cell receptor (beta chain) originates from a study of T cell repertoires in cytomegalovirus infection. As for the study in general: Alongside well-studied HLA-B-restricted CMV epitopes, recently identified HLA-C-restricted CMV epitopes were also used. Public TCR beta signature analysis indicated the presence of both CMV infection and matching HLA type.

The table lists this clonotype with a few counts. The antigen is unknown. Using its own MiXCR run on the reads, TCRdb lists one record per CDR3 protein. The data contain around 540,000 distinct CDR3 sequences, around 30% of them seen just once; the ten biggest clones take up 17%. The specimen comprised cultured PBMCs, sampled from culture after CMV antigen stimulation. The receptor's source is a human donor in good health (CMV status not recorded). Some clones in this sample may be carry-over from other donors' samples.

CDR3 in DNA: TGTGCCAGCTCACCACCGGTTAGAGAGGGCCAAGAGACCCAGTACTTC. This translates into CASSPPVREGQETQYF. The genes are TRBV18 and TRBJ2-5, with D maybe TRBD2 (5 bases). V lost 0 bases to trimming and J lost 1 base, with 12 bases between them. CDR3 length: 16 residues. Germline CDR1 reads KGHSH; CDR2 reads LQKENI.